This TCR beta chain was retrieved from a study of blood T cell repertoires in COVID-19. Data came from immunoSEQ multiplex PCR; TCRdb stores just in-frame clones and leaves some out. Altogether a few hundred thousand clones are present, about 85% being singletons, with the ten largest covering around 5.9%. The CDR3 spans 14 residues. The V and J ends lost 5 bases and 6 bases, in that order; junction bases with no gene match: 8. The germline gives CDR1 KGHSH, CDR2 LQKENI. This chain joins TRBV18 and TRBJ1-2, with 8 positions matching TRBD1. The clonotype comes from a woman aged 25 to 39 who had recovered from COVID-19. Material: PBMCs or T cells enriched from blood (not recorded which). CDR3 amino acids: CASSTLDREDGYTF. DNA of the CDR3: TGTGCCAGCTCAACTTTGGACAGGGAAGATGGCTACACCTTC.